The 18 T cell receptor beta chains below come from one sample, sequenced in a study of human T cells and chemical hapten exposure. MiXCR, applied by TCRdb to the RACE reads, yields one record per CDR3 protein. The sample has about 140,000 distinct CDR3 sequences; 10% to 15% are singletons. The time point is: patch test 2, 6 weeks after DPC sensitization. Treatment here: therapeutic diphenylcyclopropenone sensitization with weekly scalp DPC. Source: whole blood, taken in connection with sensitization to the hapten diphenylcyclopropenone (DPC). The receptors were gathered from a woman aged 45-65 years with alopecia areata. Some clones in this sample may be carry-over from other donors' samples.

This clonotype has only a few counts. The chain recombines TRBV20-1 with TRBJ2-3; D may match TRBD1 or TRBD2 (5 bases each). The germline gives CDR1 DFQATT, CDR2 SNEGSKA (reference sequence). CDR3 length equals 11 residues. The V and J ends lost 4 bases and 7 bases respectively, with 9 bases between them. The CDR3 bases are TGCAGTGCTAAGGGACCACATACGCAGTATTTT. It translates to CSAKGPHTQYF.

This clonotype was recorded many times. The chain joins TRBV29-1 to TRBJ1-2; D is unclear. Trimming shortened V by 0 bases and J by 0 bases, and 8 bases separated the two germline ends. CDR3 size: 14 residues. CDR1 is SQVTM and CDR2 is ANQGSEA in the germline V gene. In nucleotides, the CDR3 is TGCAGCGTTGAAGAAGAGGCCCCTAACTATGGCTACACCTTC. It specifies CSVEEEAPNYGYTF.

This clonotype was counted only a few times. The chain is built from TRBV28 and TRBJ2-3, with 9 bases lining up with TRBD2. This CDR3 is built from 14 residues. Germline values: CDR1 MDHEN, CDR2 SYDVKM. The V segment lost 8 bases and the J segment 2 bases; nucleotides outside the gene matches: 5. CDR3 amino acids: CASHTSGPTDTQYF. The DNA for the CDR3 is TGTGCCAGCCACACTAGCGGGCCCACAGATACGCAGTATTTT.

The sample holds a few counts of this clonotype. This sequence joins TRBV5-1 and TRBJ1-2; 7 bases are shared with TRBD1. The V and J ends lost 7 bases and 2 bases, in that order; junction bases with no gene match: 2. Per germline, CDR1 SGHRS and CDR2 YFSETQ. The CDR3 is 12 residues long. This CDR3 is CASWDRNYGYTF. DNA for the CDR3: TGCGCCAGCTGGGACAGAAACTATGGCTACACCTTC.

The J gene is TRBJ2-3, the V gene TRBV9; TRBD2 agrees at 12 bases. V lost 3 bases and J lost 5; bases outside the gene matches: 1. The CDR3 contains 14 residues. Germline V CDR1 and CDR2: SGDLS, YYNGEE. CDR3: CASSAGLAGDTQYF. CDR3 coding DNA: TGTGCCAGCAGCGCGGGACTAGCGGGAGATACGCAGTATTTT.

This clonotype was counted many times. The genes are TRBV11-3 and TRBJ1-5; D not resolved. Trimming took 3 bases from V and 5 from J, leaving 11 bases between them. This CDR3 comprises 14 residues. CDR1 is SGHNT and CDR2 is YENEEA in the germline V gene. CDR3 amino acids: CASSFRRYYQPQHF. CDR3 bases: TGTGCCAGCAGCTTCCGGCGGTATTATCAGCCCCAGCATTTT.

CDR3 DNA: TGCAGCGTTGACCCGTTACGGGACAGGGGGCCCAATGAGCAGTTCTTC. Protein sequence: CSVDPLRDRGPNEQFF. The rearrangement uses TRBV29-1 and TRBJ2-1; 12 positions agree with TRBD1. The CDR3 sequence is 16 residues long. V lost 3 bases to trimming and J lost 6 bases; unmatched junction nucleotides: 9. Germline V CDR1 and CDR2: SQVTM, ANQGSEA.

On this clonotype itself: One junction end does not reproduce the germline sequence, and a read error may be involved. The chain couples TRBV5-5 to TRBJ1-1; unclear D gene. The CDR3 has 13 residues. Germline V lookup: CDR1 SGHKS, CDR2 YYEKEE (reference sequence). CDR3 loop: CVSMRANGAEAFF. The DNA for the CDR3 is TGTGTCAGCATGAGGGCGAATGGCGCTGAAGCTTTCTTT.

The chain uses TRBV20-1 and TRBJ2-2; D is uncertain. The CDR3 sequence is 14 residues long. CDR1 DFQATT and CDR2 SNEGSKA come from the germline V gene (reference sequence). Between the trimmed V and J ends, which lost 3 bases and 0 bases, there was a span of 8 bases. The CDR3 DNA sequence: TGCAGTGCTAGTAGGGTCTCGAACACCGGGGAGCTGTTTTTT. This translates into CSASRVSNTGELFF.

This clonotype was seen only a few times. V gene TRBV5-1 combines with J gene TRBJ2-1, with 9 bases aligning to TRBD2. J gave up 5 bases and V 3 bases, and 3 bases lay outside the gene matches. CDR1 and CDR2 (germline): SGHRS, YFSETQ. The CDR3 totals 14 residues. The CDR3 here is CASSSGTSHNEQFF. As DNA, the CDR3 is TGCGCCAGCAGCTCCGGGACTAGCCACAATGAGCAGTTCTTC.

The V call is TRBV18, the J call TRBJ2-4; no reliable D call. Per germline, CDR1 KGHSH and CDR2 LQKENI. The germline V and J ends were trimmed by 4 bases and 0 bases, with 13 bases remaining between them. This CDR3 is built from 16 residues. The CDR3 DNA reads as TGTGCCAGCTCACTCCCTCCCCAGATAGCCAAAAACATTCAGTACTTC. Translation gives CASSLPPQIAKNIQYF.

There are a few counts of this clonotype. V usage is TRBV12-3 or TRBV12-4 and J usage is TRBJ1-3, with D maybe TRBD1 (5 bases). The CDR3 has 11 amino acids. Trimming pared 6 bases from V and 8 bases from J, leaving 8 bases between. The CDR3 loop reads CASRKGDTIYF. CDR3 coding DNA: TGTGCCAGCAGAAAAGGGGACACCATATATTTT.

This clonotype came up many times. V is TRBV7-2 and J is TRBJ2-2; no firm D call. The CDR3 runs to 14 residues. Germline-derived CDR1 and CDR2 are SGHTA and FQGNSA. V shed 1 base and J shed 0 bases, with 3 bases lying between them. The CDR3 reads CASSLGANTGELFF. As DNA, the CDR3 is TGTGCCAGCAGCTTAGGGGCGAACACCGGGGAGCTGTTTTTT. The whole variable domain, filled in from reference TRBV7-2 and TRBJ2-2, reads GAGVSQSPSNKVTEKGKDVELRCDPISGHTALYWYRQSLGQGLEFLIYFQGNSAPDKSGLPSDRFSAERTGGSVSTLTIQRTQQEDSAVYLCASSLGANTGELFFGEGSRLTVL.

This clonotype was detected a few times. The gene calls are TRBV11-2 and TRBJ2-7; D is unclear. The CDR3 spans 14 residues. CDR1 SGHAT and CDR2 FQNNGV come from the germline V gene. Trimming cost V 1 base and J 5 bases, with 12 bases left between them. The CDR3 region has the DNA TGTGCCAGCAGCTTAGGTCCGGGTAGGGACGAGCAGTACTTC. Amino acids: CASSLGPGRDEQYF.

The V gene is TRBV30, the J gene TRBJ2-1; D gene ambiguous. Trimming removed 0 bases from V and 9 bases from J, with 12 bases in between. CDR1 and CDR2 (germline): GTSNPN, SVGIG (reference sequence). This CDR3 has 13 residues. CDR3: CAWSVNLEFEQFF. Here the CDR3 DNA reads TGTGCCTGGAGTGTAAATTTGGAGTTTGAGCAGTTCTTC.

This clonotype was found a few times. In DNA form, the CDR3 reads TGTGCCAGCGGACCCACAGGGGGCAACAAGTATGGCTACACCTTC. Its translation: CASGPTGGNKYGYTF. The chain recombines TRBV7-3 with TRBJ1-2, with 9 bases that match TRBD1. This CDR3 has 15 residues. J was trimmed by 5 bases and V by 8 bases; bases with no gene match: 12. Germline lookup yields CDR1 SGHTA and CDR2 FQGTGA.

The genes are TRBV6-2 or TRBV6-3 and TRBJ2-7, with 15 bases aligning to TRBD2. The CDR3 runs 15 residues. With 2 bases clipped from V and 6 bases from J, the junction kept 2 bases outside the gene matches. Per the germline V gene, CDR1 is MNHEY and CDR2 is SVGEGT. The DNA for the CDR3 is TGTGCCAGCAGTTACCCGGGACTAGCGGGAGGCGAGCAGTACTTC. Protein product: CASSYPGLAGGEQYF.

The V and J genes are TRBV28 and TRBJ2-5, with 9 bases matching TRBD1. This CDR3 has 12 amino acids. Germline CDR1 and CDR2: MDHEN and SYDVKM. The V segment lost 5 bases and the J segment 10 bases; nucleotides outside the gene matches: 5. CDR3 nucleotides: TGTGCCAGCAGTGTTCGACAGGGGGGCCAGTACTTC. This encodes CASSVRQGGQYF.